The 8 T cell receptor beta chains below were found in one sample sequenced in a study of blood T cell repertoires in COVID-19. Clones were read by immunoSEQ multiplex PCR, and TCRdb kept only the in-frame ones, dropping some. The table lists some 270,000 clones, 65% to 85% of them singletons. The sequencing sample was made of PBMCs or T cells enriched from blood (not recorded which). The receptors come from a man in his fifties or sixties who had recovered from COVID-19.

This clone has just a few counts. The CDR3 DNA reads as TGTGCCAGCAGCTTCCCTATACAAGAGACCCAGTACTTC. It specifies CASSFPIQETQYF. The chain employs TRBV5-6 and TRBJ2-5; D is uncertain. The germline V gene encodes CDR1 SGHDT and CDR2 YYEEEE. The CDR3 runs 13 residues. The V and J ends lost 2 bases and 2 bases respectively, with 7 bases between them.

The genes are TRBV7-2 and TRBJ2-7; tentatively, D is TRBD2 (6 bases). Trimming removed 5 bases at V and 2 bases at J, with 10 bases between. CDR1 is SGHTA and CDR2 is FQGNSA in the germline V gene. This CDR3 is 13 amino acids long. CDR3 DNA sequence: TGTGCCAGCAGCGGACCGGGAGCCTACGAGCAGTACTTC. Protein: CASSGPGAYEQYF.

In DNA form, the CDR3 reads TGTGCCAGCAGCCATGGGGGGGCAGATACGCAGTATTTT. Translated, it gives CASSHGGADTQYF. The V and J genes are TRBV3-1 (or the pseudogene TRBV3-2) and TRBJ2-3; 7 bases agree with TRBD2. J was trimmed by 4 bases and V by 3 bases; bases with no gene match: 1. Per the germline V gene, CDR1 is LGHDT and CDR2 is YNNKEL (reference sequence). The CDR3 is 13 residues long.

The rearrangement joins TRBV7-3 to TRBJ2-6; D remains ambiguous. V was clipped by 5 bases and J by 0 bases, with 11 bases between them. CDR1 is SGHTA, CDR2 FQGTGA, per germline. This CDR3 comprises 16 residues. CDR3 DNA sequence: TGTGCCAGCAGCCCCCCAGTGAACTCTGGGGCCAACGTCCTGACTTTC. It yields the protein CASSPPVNSGANVLTF.

V and J are TRBV12-3 or TRBV12-4 and TRBJ2-1, with D possibly TRBD2 on 6 matching bases. V shed 10 bases and J shed 7 bases, with 17 bases lying between them. The CDR3 loop spans 13 amino acids. CDR3 sequence (DNA): TGTGCCACCTCTCGAGGAGGGAATAATGAGCAGTTCTTC. Translating gives CATSRGGNNEQFF.

This chain links TRBV5-4 with TRBJ2-3; 10 nucleotides line up with TRBD2. Germline loops: CDR1 SGHNT, CDR2 YYREEE (reference sequence). The CDR3 contains 16 residues. With V trimmed by 1 base and J by 7 bases, 9 bases remained unmatched. CDR3 residues: CASSLSKRGGTNTQYF. CDR3 DNA sequence: TGTGCCAGCAGCTTGTCGAAGCGGGGGGGCACGAATACGCAGTATTTT.

This clone was found once. The J gene is TRBJ1-2, the V gene TRBV6-2 or TRBV6-3; unclear D gene. Germline CDR1 reads MNHEY; CDR2 reads SVGEGT. Between the trimmed V and J ends, which lost 5 bases and 6 bases, there was a span of 16 bases. The length of the CDR3 is 14 residues. The CDR3 coding sequence is TGTGCCAGCAGTGGTCGGTCCTACCCCGATGGCTACACCTTC. This gives the protein CASSGRSYPDGYTF.

V gene TRBV12-3 or TRBV12-4 combines with J gene TRBJ1-5; D gene unclear. V shed 5 bases and J shed 2 bases, with 7 bases lying between them. The CDR3 covers 13 residues. CDR3 loop: CASSLAGNQPQHF. For the CDR3, the DNA is TGTGCCAGCAGTCTGGCAGGCAATCAGCCCCAGCATTTT.